These 9 T cell receptor beta chains came from one sample sequenced in a study of T cells in Graves' hyperthyroidism and ophthalmopathy. What was amplified from RNA transcripts were TCR beta CDR3 regions. HTBI primers were the set used in a first-round RT-PCR of the TCR CDR3. TCRdb fed the multiplex PCR reads into MiXCR, producing one record per CDR3 protein. The sample shows roughly 530,000 distinct CDR3 sequences, approximately 17% of them seen only once. Source material: blood. These receptor sequences come from a woman aged 18-35 years with Graves' ophthalmopathy.

The V gene is TRBV7-2, the J gene TRBJ1-3; D is perhaps TRBD1 (5 bases). Germline CDR1 reads SGHTA; CDR2 reads FQGNSA. The V end was cut by 4 bases, the J end by 0 bases, with 10 bases between. The CDR3 is made up of 15 amino acids. The CDR3 region is CASSSGRDSGNTIYF. In DNA form, the CDR3 reads TGTGCCAGCAGCTCAGGGCGCGACTCTGGAAACACCATATATTTT.

This chain joins TRBV29-1 and TRBJ1-2; the D gene is possibly TRBD1 (6 bases). In germline, CDR1 is SQVTM, CDR2 ANQGSEA. The CDR3 covers 14 residues. Trimming shortened V by 4 bases and J by 4 bases, and 16 bases separated the two germline ends. The CDR3 coding sequence is TGCAGCGTTGTAGGCGGGGGGCTCGGCTATGGCTACACCTTC. This encodes CSVVGGGLGYGYTF.

The gene calls are TRBV28 and TRBJ2-2, with 9 bases identical to TRBD1. This CDR3 is built from 16 residues. Germline-derived CDR1 and CDR2 are MDHEN and SYDVKM. V shed 6 bases and J 4 bases; nucleotides not matched to a gene: 9. For the CDR3, the DNA is TGTGCCAGCAGGGCTCCGGGACAGGGATTCACCGGGGAGCTGTTTTTT. The encoded protein is CASRAPGQGFTGELFF.

Many counts were recorded for this clonotype. The V gene is TRBV7-2, the J gene TRBJ2-3, with no clear D. The CDR3 covers 15 residues. Germline lookup yields CDR1 SGHTA and CDR2 FQGNSA. The V gene lost 2 bases and the J gene lost 2 bases, with 11 bases spanning the gap. In DNA form, the CDR3 reads TGTGCCAGCAGCTTAAGGTGGTTATACACAGATACGCAGTATTTT. Its translation: CASSLRWLYTDTQYF.

The genes are TRBV12-3 or TRBV12-4 and TRBJ2-1, with 15 nucleotides matching TRBD2. The CDR3 runs to 14 residues. Losses at the gene ends were 6 bases for V and 8 bases for J; bases not matched to a gene: 2. The CDR3 DNA reads as TGTGCCAGCAGCGGGACTAGCGGGGGGCATGAGCAGTTCTTC. It codes for CASSGTSGGHEQFF.

Many counts were recorded for this clonotype. The chain's CDR3 is CASSLVGPGPQHF. CDR3 nucleotide sequence: TGTGCCAGCAGCTTAGTCGGACCGGGACCCCAGCATTTT. The chain links TRBV7-2 to TRBJ1-5; D gene uncertain. CDR3 size: 13 residues. V lost 1 base and J lost 10, with 11 bases in between. CDR1 SGHTA and CDR2 FQGNSA come from the germline V gene.

The chain is built from TRBV10-1 and TRBJ2-3, with 13 bases aligning to TRBD2. Germline V gene lookup returns CDR1 WNHNN and CDR2 SYGVQD (reference sequence). The CDR3 covers 17 residues. The junction had 8 bases not matched to a gene; V was cut back by 3 bases and J by 5 bases. The CDR3 reads CASSEVLAGGPQDTQYF. As DNA, the CDR3 is TGCGCCAGCAGTGAAGTACTAGCGGGGGGGCCCCAAGATACGCAGTATTTT.

There are a few counts of this clonotype. V is TRBV27 and J is TRBJ2-7; tentatively, D is TRBD2 (6 bases). The germline V and J ends were trimmed by 3 bases and 5 bases, with 14 bases remaining between them. The CDR3 spans 14 residues. Germline V lookup: CDR1 MNHEY, CDR2 SMNVEV (reference sequence). The CDR3 here is CASSFLGGENEQYF. CDR3 nucleotide sequence: TGTGCCAGCAGTTTCTTGGGGGGAGAGAACGAGCAGTACTTC.

This clonotype was observed many times. The CDR3 loop is CASTRERGSPYEQYF. DNA for the CDR3: TGTGCCAGCACCCGAGAGCGGGGCTCGCCCTACGAGCAGTACTTC. The V and J genes are TRBV28 and TRBJ2-7; 7 bases line up with TRBD2. V gave up 7 bases and J gave up 2 bases; unmatched junction bases: 11. This CDR3 comprises 15 residues. The germline V gene has CDR1 MDHEN and CDR2 SYDVKM.